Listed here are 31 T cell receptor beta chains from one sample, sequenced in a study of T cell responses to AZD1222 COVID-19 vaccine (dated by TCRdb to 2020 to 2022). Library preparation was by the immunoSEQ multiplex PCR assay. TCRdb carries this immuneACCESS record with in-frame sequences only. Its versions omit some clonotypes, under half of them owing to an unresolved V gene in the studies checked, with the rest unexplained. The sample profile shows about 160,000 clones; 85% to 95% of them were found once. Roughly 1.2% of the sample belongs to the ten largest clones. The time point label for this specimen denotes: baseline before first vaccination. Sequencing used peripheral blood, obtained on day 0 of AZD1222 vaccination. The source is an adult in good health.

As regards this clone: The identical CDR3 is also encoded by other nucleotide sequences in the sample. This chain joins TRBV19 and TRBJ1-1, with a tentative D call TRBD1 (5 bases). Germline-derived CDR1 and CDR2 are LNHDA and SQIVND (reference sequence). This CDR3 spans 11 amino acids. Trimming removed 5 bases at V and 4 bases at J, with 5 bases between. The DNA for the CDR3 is TGTGCCAGTAGTGGGGGCACTGAAGCTTTCTTT. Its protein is CASSGGTEAFF.

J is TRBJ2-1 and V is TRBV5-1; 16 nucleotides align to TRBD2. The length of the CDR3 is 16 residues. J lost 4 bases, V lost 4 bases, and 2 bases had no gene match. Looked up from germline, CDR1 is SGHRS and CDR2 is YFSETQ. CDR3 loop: CASSPGLAGGYNEQFF. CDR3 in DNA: TGCGCCAGCAGCCCGGGACTAGCGGGAGGGTACAATGAGCAGTTCTTC.

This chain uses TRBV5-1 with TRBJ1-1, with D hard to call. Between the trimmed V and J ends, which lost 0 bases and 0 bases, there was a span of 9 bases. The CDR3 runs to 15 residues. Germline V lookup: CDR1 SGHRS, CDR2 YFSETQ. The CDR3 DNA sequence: TGCGCCAGCAGCTTGGTTACGGCGGTGAACACTGAAGCTTTCTTT. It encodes CASSLVTAVNTEAFF.

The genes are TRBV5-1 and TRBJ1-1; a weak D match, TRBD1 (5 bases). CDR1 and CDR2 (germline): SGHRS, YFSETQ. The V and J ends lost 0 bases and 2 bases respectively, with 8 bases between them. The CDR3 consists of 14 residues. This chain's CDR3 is CASSLGTTNTEAFF. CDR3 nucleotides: TGCGCCAGCAGCTTGGGGACAACCAACACTGAAGCTTTCTTT.

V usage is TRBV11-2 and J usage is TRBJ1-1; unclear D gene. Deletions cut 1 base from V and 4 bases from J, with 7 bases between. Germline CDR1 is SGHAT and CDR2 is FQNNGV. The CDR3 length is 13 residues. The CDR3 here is CASSLVPSTEAFF. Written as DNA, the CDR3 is TGTGCCAGCAGCTTAGTACCCTCCACTGAAGCTTTCTTT.

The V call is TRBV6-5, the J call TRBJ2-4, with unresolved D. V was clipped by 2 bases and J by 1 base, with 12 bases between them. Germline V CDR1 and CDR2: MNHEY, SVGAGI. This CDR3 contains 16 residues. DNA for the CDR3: TGTGCCAGCAGTTACGATCTGTACAGCGCCAAAAACATTCAGTACTTC. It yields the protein CASSYDLYSAKNIQYF.

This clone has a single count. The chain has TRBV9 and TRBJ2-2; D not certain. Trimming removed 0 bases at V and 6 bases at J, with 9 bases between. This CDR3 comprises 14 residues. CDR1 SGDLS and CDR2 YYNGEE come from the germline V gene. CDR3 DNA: TGTGCCAGCAGCGTAGGTGCAGTGGCCGGGGAGCTGTTTTTT. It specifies CASSVGAVAGELFF. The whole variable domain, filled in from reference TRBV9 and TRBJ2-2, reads DSGVTQTPKHLITATGQRVTLRCSPRSGDLSVYWYQQSLDQGLQFLIQYYNGEERAKGNILERFSAQQFPDLHSELNLSSLELGDSALYFCASSVGAVAGELFFGEGSRLTVL.

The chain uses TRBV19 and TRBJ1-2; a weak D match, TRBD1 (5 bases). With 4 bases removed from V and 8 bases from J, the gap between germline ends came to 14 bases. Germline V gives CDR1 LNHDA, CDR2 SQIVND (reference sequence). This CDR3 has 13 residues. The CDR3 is CASSTRRTNGYTF. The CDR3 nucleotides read TGTGCCAGTAGTACCCGGAGGACAAACGGCTACACCTTC.

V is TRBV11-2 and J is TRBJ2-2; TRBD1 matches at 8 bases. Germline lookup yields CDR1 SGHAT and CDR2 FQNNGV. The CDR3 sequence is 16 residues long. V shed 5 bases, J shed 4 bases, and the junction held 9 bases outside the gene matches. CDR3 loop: CASSRSARGPTGELFF. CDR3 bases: TGTGCCAGCAGCCGAAGCGCCAGGGGGCCCACCGGGGAGCTGTTTTTT.

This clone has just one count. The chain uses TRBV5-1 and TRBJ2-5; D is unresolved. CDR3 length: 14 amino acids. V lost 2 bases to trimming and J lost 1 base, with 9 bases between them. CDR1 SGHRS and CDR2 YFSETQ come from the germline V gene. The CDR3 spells CASSFATRQETQYF. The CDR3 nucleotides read TGCGCCAGCAGCTTTGCTACCCGCCAAGAGACCCAGTACTTC.

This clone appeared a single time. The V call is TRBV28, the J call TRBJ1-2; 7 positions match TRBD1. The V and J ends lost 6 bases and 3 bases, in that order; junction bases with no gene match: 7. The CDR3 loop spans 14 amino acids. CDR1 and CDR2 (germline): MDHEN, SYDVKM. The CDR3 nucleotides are TGTGCCAGCAGCCCCGGCAGGGGGGACTATGGCTACACCTTC. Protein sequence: CASSPGRGDYGYTF.

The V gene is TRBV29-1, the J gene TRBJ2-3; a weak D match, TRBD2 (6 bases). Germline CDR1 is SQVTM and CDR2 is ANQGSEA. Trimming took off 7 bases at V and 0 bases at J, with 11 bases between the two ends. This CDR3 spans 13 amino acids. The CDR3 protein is CSARRGSTDTQYF. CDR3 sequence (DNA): TGCAGCGCCCGGCGGGGTAGCACAGATACGCAGTATTTT.

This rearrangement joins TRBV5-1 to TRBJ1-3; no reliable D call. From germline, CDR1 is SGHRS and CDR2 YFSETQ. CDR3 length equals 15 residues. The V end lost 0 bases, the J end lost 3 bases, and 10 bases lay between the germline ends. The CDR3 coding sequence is TGCGCCAGCAGCTTGGGGTCGGGTCTTGGAAACACCATATATTTT. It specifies CASSLGSGLGNTIYF.

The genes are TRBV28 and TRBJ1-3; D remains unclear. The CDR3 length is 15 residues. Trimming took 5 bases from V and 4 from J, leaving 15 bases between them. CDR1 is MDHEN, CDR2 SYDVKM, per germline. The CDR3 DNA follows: TGTGCCAGCAGTCCCCTCAGGCGTACGGGAAACACCATATATTTT. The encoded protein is CASSPLRRTGNTIYF.

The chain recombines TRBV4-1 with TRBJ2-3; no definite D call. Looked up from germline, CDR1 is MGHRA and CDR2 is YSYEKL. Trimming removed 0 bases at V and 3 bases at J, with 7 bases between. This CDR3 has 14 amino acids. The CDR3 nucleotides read TGCGCCAGCAGCCAAGAGAAGGGAACAGATACGCAGTATTTT. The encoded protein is CASSQEKGTDTQYF.

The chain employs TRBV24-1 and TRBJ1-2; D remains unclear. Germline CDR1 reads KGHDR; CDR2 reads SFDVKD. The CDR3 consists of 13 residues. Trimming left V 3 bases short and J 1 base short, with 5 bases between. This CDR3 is CATSDDYNYGYTF. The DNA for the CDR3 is TGTGCCACCAGTGATGACTATAACTATGGCTACACCTTC.

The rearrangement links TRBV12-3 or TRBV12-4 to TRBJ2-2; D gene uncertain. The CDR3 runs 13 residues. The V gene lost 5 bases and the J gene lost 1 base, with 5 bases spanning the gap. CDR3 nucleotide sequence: TGTGCCAGCAGTGCCCGGAACACCGGGGAGCTGTTTTTT. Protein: CASSARNTGELFF.

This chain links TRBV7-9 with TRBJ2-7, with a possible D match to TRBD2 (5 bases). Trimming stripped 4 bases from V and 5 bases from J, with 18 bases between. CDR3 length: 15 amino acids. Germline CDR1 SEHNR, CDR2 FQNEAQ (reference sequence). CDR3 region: CASSSPPRRIDEQYV. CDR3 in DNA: TGTGCCAGCAGCTCCCCTCCCCGGAGGATAGACGAGCAGTACGTC.

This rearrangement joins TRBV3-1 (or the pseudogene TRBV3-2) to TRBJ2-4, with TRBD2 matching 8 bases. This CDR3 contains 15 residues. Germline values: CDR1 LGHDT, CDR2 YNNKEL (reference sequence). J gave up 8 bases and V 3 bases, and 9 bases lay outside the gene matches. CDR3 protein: CASSHPGGLGDIQYF. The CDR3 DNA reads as TGTGCCAGCAGCCACCCGGGGGGGTTAGGCGACATTCAGTACTTC.

The CDR3: CASSGTSGGVVWTQYF. The CDR3 bases are TGCGCCAGCAGTGGGACTAGCGGGGGGGTAGTGTGGACCCAGTACTTC. This sequence joins TRBV10-2 and TRBJ2-5; 15 bases line up with TRBD2. The CDR3 contains 16 residues. V was clipped by 4 bases and J by 7 bases; unmatched bases: 7. Germline V gives CDR1 WSHSY, CDR2 SAAADI.

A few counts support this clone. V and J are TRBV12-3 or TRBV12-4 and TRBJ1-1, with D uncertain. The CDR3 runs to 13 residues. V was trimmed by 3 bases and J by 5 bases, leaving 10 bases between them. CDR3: CASSFDGRTEAFF. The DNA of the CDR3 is TGTGCCAGCAGTTTCGATGGGAGGACTGAAGCTTTCTTT.

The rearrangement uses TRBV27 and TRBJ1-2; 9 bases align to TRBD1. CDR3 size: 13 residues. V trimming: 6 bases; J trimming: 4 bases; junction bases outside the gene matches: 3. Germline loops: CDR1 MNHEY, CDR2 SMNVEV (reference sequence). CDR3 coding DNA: TGTGCCAGCAGCACGACAGGGGGCTATGGCTACACCTTC. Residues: CASSTTGGYGYTF.

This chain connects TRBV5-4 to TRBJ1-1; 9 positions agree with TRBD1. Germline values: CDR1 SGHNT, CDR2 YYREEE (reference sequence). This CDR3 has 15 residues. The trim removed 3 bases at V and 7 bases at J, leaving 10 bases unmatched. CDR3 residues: CASSSLGTGSIEAFF. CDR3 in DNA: TGTGCCAGCAGCTCCCTCGGGACAGGGTCGATTGAAGCTTTCTTT.

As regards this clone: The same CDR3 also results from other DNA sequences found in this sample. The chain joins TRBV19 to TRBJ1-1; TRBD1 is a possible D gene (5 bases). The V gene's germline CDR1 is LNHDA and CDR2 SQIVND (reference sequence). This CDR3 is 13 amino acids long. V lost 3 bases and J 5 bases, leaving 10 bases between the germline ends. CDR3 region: CASSIAGGTEAFF. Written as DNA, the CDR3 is TGTGCCAGTAGTATCGCGGGGGGGACTGAAGCTTTCTTT.

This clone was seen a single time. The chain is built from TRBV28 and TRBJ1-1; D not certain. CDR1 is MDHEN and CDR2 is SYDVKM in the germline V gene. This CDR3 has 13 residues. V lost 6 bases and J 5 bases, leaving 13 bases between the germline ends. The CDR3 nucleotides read TGTGCCAGCAGCCCGACGAGGGATACTGAAGCTTTCTTT. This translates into CASSPTRDTEAFF.

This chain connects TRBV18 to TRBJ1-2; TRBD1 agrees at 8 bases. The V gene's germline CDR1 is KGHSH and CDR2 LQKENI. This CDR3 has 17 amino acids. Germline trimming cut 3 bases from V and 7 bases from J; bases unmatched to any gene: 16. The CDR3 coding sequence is TGTGCCAGCTCACCTAACAACCGAGTTCAGGGGGCGTTTGGCTACACCTTC. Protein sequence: CASSPNNRVQGAFGYTF. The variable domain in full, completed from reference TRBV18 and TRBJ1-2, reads NAGVMQNPRHLVRRRGQEARLRCSPMKGHSHVYWYRQLPEEGLKFMVYLQKENIIDESGMPKERFSAEFPKEGPSILRIQQVVRGDSAAYFCASSPNNRVQGAFGYTFGSGTRLTVV.

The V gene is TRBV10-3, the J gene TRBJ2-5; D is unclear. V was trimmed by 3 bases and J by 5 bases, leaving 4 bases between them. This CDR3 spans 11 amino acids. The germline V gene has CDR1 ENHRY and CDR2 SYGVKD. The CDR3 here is CAISDGETQYF. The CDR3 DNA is TGTGCCATCAGTGACGGGGAGACCCAGTACTTC.

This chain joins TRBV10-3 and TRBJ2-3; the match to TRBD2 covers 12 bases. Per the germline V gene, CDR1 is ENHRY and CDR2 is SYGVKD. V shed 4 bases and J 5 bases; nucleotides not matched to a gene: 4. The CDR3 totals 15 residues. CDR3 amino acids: CAISGSSGGVDTQYF. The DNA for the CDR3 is TGTGCCATCAGTGGCTCTAGCGGGGGGGTAGATACGCAGTATTTT.

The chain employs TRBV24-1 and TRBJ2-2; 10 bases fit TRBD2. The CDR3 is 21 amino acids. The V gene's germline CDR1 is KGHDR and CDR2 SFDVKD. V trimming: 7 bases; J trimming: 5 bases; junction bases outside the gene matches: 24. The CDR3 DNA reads TGTGCCACCAGCCCAAAGACGAGGCAAGCGGGGGGGCCGAGTCGGACCGGGGAGCTGTTTTTT. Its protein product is CATSPKTRQAGGPSRTGELFF.

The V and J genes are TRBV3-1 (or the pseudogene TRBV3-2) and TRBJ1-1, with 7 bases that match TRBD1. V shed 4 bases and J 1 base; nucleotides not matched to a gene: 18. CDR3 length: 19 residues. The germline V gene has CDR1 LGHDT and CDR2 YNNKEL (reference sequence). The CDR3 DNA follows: TGTGCCAGCAGCCCCAGACACCCACTTAACAGGGGCCGGAACACTGAAGCTTTCTTT. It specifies CASSPRHPLNRGRNTEAFF.

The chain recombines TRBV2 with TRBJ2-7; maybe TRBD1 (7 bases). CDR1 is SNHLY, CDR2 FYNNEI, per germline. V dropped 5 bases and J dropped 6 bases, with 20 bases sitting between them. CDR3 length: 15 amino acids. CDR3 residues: CASSFQGGRRGEQYV. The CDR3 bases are TGTGCCAGCAGTTTCCAGGGGGGCAGGAGAGGCGAGCAGTACGTC.